What follows are 15 T cell receptor beta chains derived from one specimen sequenced in a study of healthy donors' naive CD4 and CD8 T cells. TCR libraries were built from about 500 ng of total RNA by linear amplification. TCRdb reprocessed the reads with MiXCR, giving one entry per CDR3 protein. The repertoire has around 200,000 distinct CDR3 sequences, about 74% of them found once; the top ten carry 2% to 2.5%. Sequenced material: naive CD4+ and CD8+ T cells sorted from blood, pooled from several donors. Receptors originate from a pool of human donors in good health; the sample pools cells from several healthy donors.

The V and J genes are TRBV27 and TRBJ1-1; D unresolved. V was trimmed by 4 bases and J by 4 bases, leaving 7 bases between them. There are 12 residues in the CDR3. In germline, CDR1 is MNHEY, CDR2 SMNVEV (reference sequence). The CDR3 region is CASSSRRTEAFF. The CDR3 DNA reads as TGTGCCAGCAGTTCCCGACGCACTGAAGCTTTCTTT.

The chain combines TRBV5-5 with TRBJ2-5, with 14 positions matching TRBD2. The V segment lost 6 bases and the J segment 5 bases; nucleotides outside the gene matches: 9. This CDR3 contains 16 residues. Per germline, CDR1 SGHKS and CDR2 YYEKEE (reference sequence). Written as DNA, the CDR3 is TGTGCCAGCACCGGGACTAGCGGGAGTGGCTGGGAGACCCAGTACTTC. Residues: CASTGTSGSGWETQYF.

The sample holds one count of this clonotype. CDR3 nucleotides: TGTGCCAGCAGGGGACTGCGAGATACGCAGTATTTT. It specifies CASRGLRDTQYF. The rearrangement uses TRBV7-9 and TRBJ2-3; D perhaps matches TRBD2 (6 bases). Germline-derived CDR1 and CDR2 are SEHNR and FQNEAQ (reference sequence). This CDR3 spans 12 amino acids. V shed 6 bases and J shed 5 bases, with 9 bases lying between them.

This clonotype was picked up one time. This chain links TRBV12-3 or TRBV12-4 with TRBJ2-7, with 10 nucleotides matching TRBD1. The CDR3 loop spans 15 amino acids. V dropped 6 bases and J dropped 2; count of bases not matched to a gene: 7. CDR3 bases: TGTGCCAGCAGGAATTGGGGGACAGGGGCCTACGAGCAGTACTTC. Its translation is CASRNWGTGAYEQYF.

This clonotype was seen a few times. The genes are TRBV29-1 and TRBJ2-7; D uncertain. This CDR3 contains 11 residues. Germline V CDR1 and CDR2: SQVTM, ANQGSEA. Trimming stripped 5 bases from V and 5 bases from J, with 10 bases between. The CDR3 here is CSVRVGHEQYF. DNA of the CDR3: TGCAGCGTTAGGGTCGGCCACGAGCAGTACTTC.

The CDR3 spells CASRQPSGVTDTQYF. The CDR3 DNA reads as TGTGCCAGCCGACAGCCTAGCGGGGTCACAGATACGCAGTATTTT. The V call is TRBV19, the J call TRBJ2-3; 9 nucleotides agree with TRBD2. CDR1 and CDR2 from the germline V gene are LNHDA and SQIVND (reference sequence). Trimming at V came to 9 bases and at J to 2 bases, leaving 9 bases not matched to a gene. CDR3 size: 15 residues.

This chain links TRBV6-5 with TRBJ2-1; TRBD2 is a possible D gene (5 bases). The germline V and J ends were trimmed by 9 bases and 8 bases, with 11 bases remaining between them. This CDR3 is 11 amino acids long. The germline gives CDR1 MNHEY, CDR2 SVGAGI. CDR3 in DNA: TGTGCCAGTAGGAGGATGTATGAGCAGTTCTTC. Amino acids: CASRRMYEQFF.

The chain uses TRBV4-2 and TRBJ2-1; 10 bases are shared with TRBD2. The CDR3 consists of 18 residues. Unmatched junction bases numbered 7, after V lost 0 bases and J lost 2 bases. Germline V gives CDR1 LGHNA, CDR2 YNFKEQ. DNA for the CDR3: TGTGCCAGCAGCCAAGATCCAACTGGACTAGCGGCCTACAATGAGCAGTTCTTC. Translation: CASSQDPTGLAAYNEQFF.

The chain is built from TRBV27 and TRBJ2-1, with 8 bases identical to TRBD1. J gave up 7 bases and V 5 bases, and 13 bases lay outside the gene matches. The length of the CDR3 is 16 residues. Per germline, CDR1 MNHEY and CDR2 SMNVEV (reference sequence). The CDR3 loop reads CASSTISTGVLNEQFF. The CDR3, as DNA: TGTGCCAGCAGTACTATCTCGACAGGGGTATTGAATGAGCAGTTCTTC.

This rearrangement joins TRBV15 to TRBJ1-5; D gene unclear. Germline CDR1 is LNHNV and CDR2 is YYDKDF (reference sequence). V was cut by 0 bases and J by 7 bases, with 4 bases left in between. The CDR3 length is 12 residues. CDR3 protein: CATSRDAQPQHF. The CDR3 bases are TGTGCCACCAGCAGAGATGCGCAGCCCCAGCATTTT.

This clonotype has just a few counts. V gene TRBV6-5 combines with J gene TRBJ2-2, with TRBD2 as a possible D gene (6 bases). V was clipped by 7 bases and J by 3 bases, with 6 bases between them. The CDR3 runs to 12 residues. CDR1 and CDR2 (germline): MNHEY, SVGAGI. The DNA for the CDR3 is TGTGCCAGCACGGGGGACACCGGGGAGCTGTTTTTT. It specifies CASTGDTGELFF.

V gene TRBV6-6 combines with J gene TRBJ2-1; maybe TRBD1 (5 bases). Germline CDR1 MNHNY, CDR2 SVGAGI (reference sequence). The CDR3 runs to 13 residues. V lost 6 bases and J lost 4, with 10 bases in between. CDR3 DNA sequence: TGTGCCAGCAGCACCGACAGTTACAATGAGCAGTTCTTC. It encodes CASSTDSYNEQFF.

This clonotype was picked up a small number of times. The chain combines TRBV6-1 with TRBJ1-5, with D unresolved. Trimming removed 1 base from V and 7 bases from J, with 8 bases in between. Looked up from germline, CDR1 is MNHNS and CDR2 is SASEGT. The CDR3 spans 13 residues. The CDR3 nucleotides are TGTGCCAGCAGTGAAGGAAACGGACAGCCCCAGCATTTT. Residues: CASSEGNGQPQHF.

The genes are TRBV29-1 and TRBJ1-2, with TRBD1 matching 9 bases. The V segment lost 6 bases and the J segment 7 bases; nucleotides outside the gene matches: 6. Germline assignment: CDR1 SQVTM and CDR2 ANQGSEA. This CDR3 region has 12 residues. The CDR3: CSVGQGQFGYTF. The CDR3 DNA reads TGCAGCGTGGGACAGGGACAGTTTGGCTACACCTTC.

The chain uses TRBV4-3 and TRBJ2-7; D call uncertain. CDR1 and CDR2 from the germline V gene are LGHNA and YSLEER. V dropped 0 bases and J dropped 2 bases, with 5 bases sitting between them. There are 13 residues in the CDR3. The CDR3 region is CASSQELAYEQYF. As DNA, the CDR3 is TGCGCCAGCAGCCAAGAGCTAGCCTACGAGCAGTACTTC.